These T cell receptor beta chains were read from a single sample in a study of shared clonotypes between healthy human individuals. The table came from immunoSEQ multiplex PCR; TCRdb's copy has only in-frame clones and leaves some out. Of more than 2 million clones detected, 80% to 95% appear once; the ten largest clones hold approximately 1.6%. The sample comprised naive CD8+ T cells from PBMCs. These receptors all come from a man aged 18 to 30 in good health. Some clones in this sample may be carry-over from other donors' samples. Each CDR3 is given with its conserved first and last residue. Fields, in order: V gene, D gene, J gene, clone size, CDR3 length, CDR3 DNA, CDR3 protein. The D gene is left open where the match is weak. The size entry is marked missing in some rows and otherwise reads once, few, many or a size class.

TRBV5-6	-	TRBJ2-7	-	13	TGTGCCAGCAGCTTGGTGCAGGGCAGCGAGCAGTACTTC	CASSLVQGSEQYF
TRBV27	-	TRBJ2-3	once	17	TGTGCCAGCAGTTTACAACCGGGGCGCGAGGGGGTGGATACGCAGTATTTT	CASSLQPGREGVDTQYF
TRBV28	TRBD1	TRBJ2-3	-	13	TGTGCCAGCACCGGGACAGGGGGAGATACGCAGTATTTT	CASTGTGGDTQYF
TRBV2	-	TRBJ2-7	-	15	TGTGCCAGCAGGACGTTTAGGGGTACCTCCTACGAGCAGTACTTC	CASRTFRGTSYEQYF
TRBV27	TRBD1	TRBJ2-1	-	17	TGTGCCAGCAGTTTACCCTCTGACAGGGGGAGTCGCAATGAGCAGTTCTTC	CASSLPSDRGSRNEQFF
TRBV27	TRBD1	TRBJ2-1	-	15	TGTGCCAGCAGTTTTGGGCAGGGGGCTTACAATGAGCAGTTCTTC	CASSFGQGAYNEQFF
TRBV18	TRBD1	TRBJ2-2	-	16	TGTGCCAGCTCACCGTACGGGACAGCGAACACCGGGGAGCTGTTTTTT	CASSPYGTANTGELFF
TRBV27	TRBD2	TRBJ2-3	-	16	TGTGCCAGCAGAATACTAGCGGGAGTTGGCGCAGATACGCAGTATTTT	CASRILAGVGADTQYF
TRBV5-1	-	TRBJ1-1	-	16	TGCGCCAGCAGCTTGGTTTTGAGTCTCATGAACACTGAAGCTTTCTTT	CASSLVLSLMNTEAFF
TRBV7-2	-	TRBJ2-2	-	15	TGTGCCAGCAGCTTTCGGCTCCCACCCGCCGGGGAGCTGTTTTTT	CASSFRLPPAGELFF
TRBV4-2	-	TRBJ2-7	few	11	TGTGCCAGCAGCCACGGTTACGAGCAGTACTTC	CASSHGYEQYF
TRBV4-1	-	TRBJ1-2	-	13	TGCGCCAGCAGCCCCCCTGATAACTATGGCTACACCTTC	CASSPPDNYGYTF
TRBV28	-	TRBJ1-2	few	14	TGTGCCAGCAGACGAACAGGCGATGACTATGGCTACACCTTC	CASRRTGDDYGYTF
TRBV9	TRBD2	TRBJ2-1	-	16	TGTGCCAGCAGCCAGCGGCCTAGCGGACAATACAATGAGCAGTTCTTC	CASSQRPSGQYNEQFF
TRBV4-1	-	TRBJ2-2	-	16	TGCGCCAGCAGCCAAGTCCCGGGGGCCGACACCGGGGAGCTGTTTTTT	CASSQVPGADTGELFF
TRBV10-3	-	TRBJ2-1	-	13	TGTGCCATCAGTGAGTCACGAAACCATGAGCAGTTCTTC	CAISESRNHEQFF
TRBV5-1	-	TRBJ1-1	-	14	TGCGCCAGCAGCTTGGGGCGGAGGAACACTGAAGCTTTCTTT	CASSLGRRNTEAFF
TRBV29-1	TRBD2	TRBJ2-1	-	13	TGCAGCGTTTTTGGCGGGAGCAACAATGAGCAGTTCTTC	CSVFGGSNNEQFF
TRBV27	TRBD2	TRBJ2-1	-	15	TGTGCCAGCAGTTCCTCTAGCGGTTCCTACAATGAGCAGTTCTTC	CASSSSSGSYNEQFF
TRBV29-1	TRBD1	TRBJ2-3	-	14	TGCAGCGTCCTACAGGGGGAGAGCACAGATACGCAGTATTTT	CSVLQGESTDTQYF
TRBV10-3	-	TRBJ1-1	-	13	TGTGCCATCAGTGTCGGGTTGAACACTGAAGCTTTCTTT	CAISVGLNTEAFF
TRBV28	-	TRBJ2-7	-	13	TGTGCCAGCAGTGTACCCAGGGAGGTCGAGCAGTACTTC	CASSVPREVEQYF
TRBV18	TRBD1	TRBJ1-3	once	16	TGTGCCAGCTCACCTCAGGACAGGGGCCCAGGAAACACCATATATTTT	CASSPQDRGPGNTIYF
TRBV15	-	TRBJ2-3	-	15	TGTGCCACCAGCTTACCGACAGGAAGCACAGATACGCAGTATTTT	CATSLPTGSTDTQYF
TRBV7-9	TRBD1	TRBJ2-5	-	15	TGTGCCAGCAGCATAGGGGGCCAGAACCAAGAGACCCAGTACTTC	CASSIGGQNQETQYF
TRBV9	TRBD2	TRBJ2-3	-	16	TGTGCCAGCAGCGGGGCCCCAGCGGGAGAAGCAGATACGCAGTATTTT	CASSGAPAGEADTQYF
TRBV19	-	TRBJ2-2	-	12	TGTGCCTCAAAGGCGGGTGCCGGGGAGCTGTTTTTT	CASKAGAGELFF
TRBV29-1	-	TRBJ2-6	few	14	TGCAGCGTTGTCGGGGTGGCTGGGGCCAACGTCCTGACTTTC	CSVVGVAGANVLTF
TRBV27	-	TRBJ2-3	-	13	TGTGCCAGCAGTTTATTGGCGGGAGATACGCAGTATTTT	CASSLLAGDTQYF
TRBV13	-	TRBJ1-1	-	14	TGTGCCAGCAGCCGCGCCGGGGGAGGCACTGAAGCTTTCTTT	CASSRAGGGTEAFF
TRBV19	-	TRBJ1-1	-	14	TGTGCCAGTAAAATCGACAACATGAACACTGAAGCTTTCTTT	CASKIDNMNTEAFF
TRBV27	TRBD1	TRBJ1-1	-	15	TGTGCCAGCAGTTTTGGGGACAGCCTAATCACTGAAGCTTTCTTT	CASSFGDSLITEAFF
TRBV9	-	TRBJ2-3	many	12	TGTGCCAGCAGCGTAGGCGGGCGTACGCAGTATTTT	CASSVGGRTQYF
TRBV27	-	TRBJ2-1	once	11	TGTGCCAGCAGTTGGGGTAATGAGCAGTTCTTC	CASSWGNEQFF
TRBV28	-	TRBJ2-1	once	14	TGTGCCAGCAGAATTAGGGGCGGATACAATGAGCAGTTCTTC	CASRIRGGYNEQFF
TRBV27	-	TRBJ2-7	-	15	TGTGCCAGCAGTTCTCTGGAACGGATCTCCTACGAGCAGTACTTC	CASSSLERISYEQYF
TRBV5-1	TRBD1	TRBJ2-7	-	18	TGCGCCAGCAGCTACTCGAGGATACAACAGGGGGATGTAAACGAGCAGTACTTC	CASSYSRIQQGDVNEQYF
TRBV6-1	-	TRBJ2-5	once	15	TGTGCCAGCAGTGAAGTGGGACTGCTTGGCGAGACCCAGTACTTC	CASSEVGLLGETQYF